This T cell receptor beta chain appears in the sequencing data of a study of shared clonotypes between healthy human individuals. After removal of 4 bases from V and 0 bases from J, the junction contained 12 bases not matched to a gene. This CDR3 is 19 amino acids long. CDR1 and CDR2 from the germline V gene are SGHRS and YFSETQ. Partitioning of CD4+ cells yielded a CD45RA+ naive subset and a CD45RA-negative memory subset. Running of the assay took place at deep level. Some clones are missing from TCRdb's copy, which holds only in-frame ones; the method was immunoSEQ multiplex PCR. The sample lists about 2,500,000 clones, approximately 90% seen once, with 0.14% in the top ten.

V is TRBV5-1 and J is TRBJ2-6, with 8 positions matching TRBD1. Sequencing was carried out using naive CD4+ T cells sorted from blood. Documented subset: CD45RA+ positively selected. The receptor's source is a man in his late teens or twenties in good health. DNA for the CDR3: TGCGCCAGCAGCACCCTGGACAGGGTAGTCAGCTCTGGGGCCAACGTCCTGACTTTC. The encoded protein is CASSTLDRVVSSGANVLTF.